This T cell receptor beta chain is drawn from a study of blood T cell repertoires in COVID-19. The table came from immunoSEQ multiplex PCR; TCRdb's copy has only in-frame clones and leaves some out. This table has around 150,000 clones, 92% appearing once. A single count supports this clone. While infection was still active, Seattle patients were enrolled and then followed longitudinally. V lost 0 bases and J lost 2, with 14 bases in between. Looked up from germline, CDR1 is ENHRY and CDR2 is SYGVKD. CDR3 length: 16 residues. This clonotype was obtained from a young man with COVID-19, enrolled during active disease. The chain is built from TRBV10-3 and TRBJ2-7; D remains ambiguous. The sample taken for sequencing was peripheral blood. The CDR3 DNA is TGTGCCATCAGTGAGTCGTGGGCAGAAAGGACCTACGAGCAGTACTTC. Amino acid sequence: CAISESWAERTYEQYF.